Sequencing of this T cell receptor beta chain was carried out in a study of identical twins. The CDR3 has 15 amino acids. V was trimmed by 6 bases and J by 4 bases, leaving 19 bases between them. TCRdb passed the 5' RACE reads through MiXCR, listing each CDR3 protein once. Altogether about 790,000 distinct CDR3 sequences are present, 18% being singletons, with the ten largest covering 13%. Study results and limitations: Potential partial confounding of zero-insertion analyses by invariant MAIT and iNKT cells was noted.

Worth noting for this clonotype: The antigen remains undetermined.

These data were also reused for a study on T cells expressing NK-cell markers.

Sequenced sample: PBMCs. The TCR comes from a woman aged 18-29 years in good health. The chain couples TRBV12-3 or TRBV12-4 to TRBJ2-7; D is possibly TRBD1 or TRBD2 (5 bases each). This CDR3 is CASRHSGTGVYEQYF. CDR3 DNA sequence: TGTGCCAGCAGGCATTCCGGGACCGGAGTATACGAGCAGTACTTC.